This T cell receptor (beta chain) is from a study of neoadjuvant nivolumab and ipilimumab in lung cancer. At the level of the study: Nivolumab 3 mg/kg was given days 1, 15 and 29, plus ipilimumab 1 mg/kg day 1 in combination. Regarding the study as a whole: A small number of samples were TCR sequenced. Resected tumors had greater TCR richness and clonality than uninvolved lung.

The V gene lost 3 bases and the J gene lost 4 bases, with 13 bases spanning the gap. This CDR3 contains 14 residues. CDR1 and CDR2 from the germline V gene are SGDLS and YYNGEE. Method: immunoSEQ multiplex PCR; TCRdb's copy keeps in-frame clones and lacks some. The sample shows 25,000 to 30,000 clones, about 78% of them seen only once. Of note for this clone: The antigen remains undetermined.

This TCR derives from an adult with non-small cell lung cancer. The chain links TRBV9 to TRBJ1-1, with D possibly being TRBD1 (5 bases). The sequences come from tumor tissue, collected after neoadjuvant nivolumab, alone or with ipilimumab, at or shortly before surgery. The CDR3 DNA sequence: TGTGCCAGCAGCGGCCAATGGAGGGGCACTGAAGCTTTCTTT. Its protein product is CASSGQWRGTEAFF.